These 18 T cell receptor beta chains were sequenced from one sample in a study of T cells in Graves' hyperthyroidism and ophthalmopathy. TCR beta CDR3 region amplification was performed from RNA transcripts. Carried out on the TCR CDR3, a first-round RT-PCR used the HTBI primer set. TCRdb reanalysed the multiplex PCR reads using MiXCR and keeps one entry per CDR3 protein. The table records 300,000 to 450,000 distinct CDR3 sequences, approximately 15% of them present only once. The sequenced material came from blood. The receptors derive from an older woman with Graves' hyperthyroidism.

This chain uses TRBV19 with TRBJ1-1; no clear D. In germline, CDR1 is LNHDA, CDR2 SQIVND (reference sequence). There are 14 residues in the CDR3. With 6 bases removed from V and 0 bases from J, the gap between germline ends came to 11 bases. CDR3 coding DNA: TGTGCCAGTAGGAAGGACGGAGTGAACACTGAAGCTTTCTTT. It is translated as CASRKDGVNTEAFF.

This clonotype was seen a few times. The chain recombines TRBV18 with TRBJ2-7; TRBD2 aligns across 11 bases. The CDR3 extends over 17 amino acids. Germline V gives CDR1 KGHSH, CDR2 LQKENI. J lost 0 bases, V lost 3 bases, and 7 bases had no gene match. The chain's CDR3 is CASSPLAGGTYSYEQYF. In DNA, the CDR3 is TGTGCCAGCTCACCCCTAGCGGGAGGTACCTACTCCTACGAGCAGTACTTC.

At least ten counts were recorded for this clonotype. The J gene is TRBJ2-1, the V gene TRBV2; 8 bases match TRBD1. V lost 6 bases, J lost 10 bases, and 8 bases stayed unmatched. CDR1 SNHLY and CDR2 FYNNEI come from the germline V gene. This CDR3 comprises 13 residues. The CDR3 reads CASSDRQGHEQFF. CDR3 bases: TGTGCCAGCAGCGATAGACAGGGGCACGAGCAGTTCTTC.

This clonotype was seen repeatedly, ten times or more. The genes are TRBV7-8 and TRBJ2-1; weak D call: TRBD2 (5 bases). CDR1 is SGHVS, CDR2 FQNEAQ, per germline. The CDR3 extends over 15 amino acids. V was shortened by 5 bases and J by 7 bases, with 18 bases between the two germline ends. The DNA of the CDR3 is TGTGCCAGCAGCCAGCTAGCTCGAGGCGGGAATGAGCAGTTCTTC. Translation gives CASSQLARGGNEQFF.

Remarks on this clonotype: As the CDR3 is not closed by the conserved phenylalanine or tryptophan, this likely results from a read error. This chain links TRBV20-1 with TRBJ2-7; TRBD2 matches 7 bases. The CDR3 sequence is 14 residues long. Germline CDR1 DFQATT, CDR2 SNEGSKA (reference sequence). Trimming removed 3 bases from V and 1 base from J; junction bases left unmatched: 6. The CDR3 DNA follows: TGCAGTGCTAGGTCGGTCGGGAGGTCCTACGAGCAGTACTTA. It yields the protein CSARSVGRSYEQYL.

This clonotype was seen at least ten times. CDR3 sequence reads: CASGPGQQETQYF. The CDR3 DNA reads as TGTGCCAGTGGACCGGGACAGCAAGAGACCCAGTACTTC. The chain combines TRBV7-3 with TRBJ2-5, with 7 positions matching TRBD1. Germline values: CDR1 SGHTA, CDR2 FQGTGA. This CDR3 contains 13 residues. V trimming: 9 bases; J trimming: 2 bases; junction bases outside the gene matches: 6.

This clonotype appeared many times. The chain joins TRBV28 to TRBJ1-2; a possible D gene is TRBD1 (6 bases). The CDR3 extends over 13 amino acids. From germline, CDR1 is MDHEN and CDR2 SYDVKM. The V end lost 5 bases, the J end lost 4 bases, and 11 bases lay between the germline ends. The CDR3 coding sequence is TGTGCCAGCAGTCAAACAGGGCCCTATGGCTACACCTTC. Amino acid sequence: CASSQTGPYGYTF.

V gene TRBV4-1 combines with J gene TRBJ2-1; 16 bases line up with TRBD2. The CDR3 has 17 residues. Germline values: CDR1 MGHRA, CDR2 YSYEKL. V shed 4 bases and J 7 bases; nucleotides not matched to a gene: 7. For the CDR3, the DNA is TGCGCCAGCAGCCCGGGACTAGCGGGAGGGGGTGTGAATGAGCAGTTCTTC. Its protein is CASSPGLAGGGVNEQFF.

This CDR3 reads CASTVAGTYEQYF. The CDR3 DNA sequence: TGTGCCAGCACCGTAGCGGGGACCTACGAGCAGTACTTC. The chain recombines TRBV5-4 with TRBJ2-7; 8 nucleotides align to TRBD2. Per germline, CDR1 SGHNT and CDR2 YYREEE (reference sequence). V lost 6 bases to trimming and J lost 2 bases; unmatched junction nucleotides: 4. The CDR3 sequence is 13 residues long.

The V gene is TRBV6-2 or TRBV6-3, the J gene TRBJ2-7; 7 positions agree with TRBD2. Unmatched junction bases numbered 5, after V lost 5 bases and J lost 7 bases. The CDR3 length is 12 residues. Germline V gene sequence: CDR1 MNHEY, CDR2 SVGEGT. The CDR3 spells CASSQTSMEQYF. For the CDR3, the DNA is TGTGCCAGCAGTCAGACTAGCATGGAGCAGTACTTC.

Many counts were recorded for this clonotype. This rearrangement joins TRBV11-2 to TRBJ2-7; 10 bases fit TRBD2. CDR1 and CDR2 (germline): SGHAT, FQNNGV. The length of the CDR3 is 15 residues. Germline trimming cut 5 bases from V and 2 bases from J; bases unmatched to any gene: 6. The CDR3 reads CASSEPGLAPYEQYF. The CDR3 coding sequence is TGTGCCAGCAGCGAGCCGGGACTAGCGCCCTACGAGCAGTACTTC.

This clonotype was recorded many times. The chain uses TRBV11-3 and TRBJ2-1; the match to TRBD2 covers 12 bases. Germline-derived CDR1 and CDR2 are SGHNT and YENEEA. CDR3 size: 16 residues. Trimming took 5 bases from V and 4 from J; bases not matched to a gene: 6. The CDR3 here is CASSRSGTSGYNEQFF. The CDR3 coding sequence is TGTGCCAGCAGCCGATCCGGGACTAGCGGGTACAATGAGCAGTTCTTC.

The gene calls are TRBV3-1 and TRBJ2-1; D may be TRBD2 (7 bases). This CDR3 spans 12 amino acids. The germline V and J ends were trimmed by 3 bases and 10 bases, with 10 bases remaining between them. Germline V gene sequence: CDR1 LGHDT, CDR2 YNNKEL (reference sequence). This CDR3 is CASSHGGHEQFF. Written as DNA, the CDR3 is TGTGCCAGCAGCCACGGGGGGCACGAGCAGTTCTTC.

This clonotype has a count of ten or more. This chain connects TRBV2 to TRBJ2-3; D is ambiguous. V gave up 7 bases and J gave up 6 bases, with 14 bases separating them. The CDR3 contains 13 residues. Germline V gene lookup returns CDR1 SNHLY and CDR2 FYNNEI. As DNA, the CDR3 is TGTGCCAGCATTGGGTGGACGATGGATACGCAGTATTTT. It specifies CASIGWTMDTQYF.

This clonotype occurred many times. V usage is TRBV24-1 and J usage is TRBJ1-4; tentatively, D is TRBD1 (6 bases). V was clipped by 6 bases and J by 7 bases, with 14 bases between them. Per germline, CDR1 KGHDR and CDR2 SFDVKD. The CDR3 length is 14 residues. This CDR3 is CATSPGTYGEKLFF. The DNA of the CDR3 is TGTGCCACCAGTCCCGGGACATATGGTGAAAAACTGTTTTTT.

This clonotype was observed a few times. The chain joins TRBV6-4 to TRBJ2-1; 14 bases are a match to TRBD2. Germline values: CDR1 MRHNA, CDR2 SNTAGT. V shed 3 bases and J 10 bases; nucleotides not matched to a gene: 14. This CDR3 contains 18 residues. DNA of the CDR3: TGTGCCAGCAGTGAATACCGTTCGGGACTAGCGGGAGCAAGCGAGCAGTTCTTC. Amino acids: CASSEYRSGLAGASEQFF.

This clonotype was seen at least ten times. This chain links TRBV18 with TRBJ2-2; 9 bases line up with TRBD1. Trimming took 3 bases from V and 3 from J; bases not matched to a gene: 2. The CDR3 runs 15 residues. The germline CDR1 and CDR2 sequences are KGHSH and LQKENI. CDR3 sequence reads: CASSPRTGDTGELFF. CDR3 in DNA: TGTGCCAGCTCACCGCGGACAGGGGACACCGGGGAGCTGTTTTTT.

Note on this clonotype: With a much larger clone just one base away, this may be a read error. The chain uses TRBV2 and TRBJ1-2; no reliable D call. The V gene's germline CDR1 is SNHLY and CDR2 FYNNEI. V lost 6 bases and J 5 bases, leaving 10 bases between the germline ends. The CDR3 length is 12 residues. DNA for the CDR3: TGTGCCAGCAGGCGGACGCGGTATGGCTACACCTTC. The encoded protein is CASRRTRYGYTF.